The source of this TCR beta chain is a study of memory CD4+ T cells and cytomegalovirus serostatus. General study findings and limits: The CMV-associated TCR signature appears largely within the CD4+ memory repertoire.

The V and J ends lost 2 bases and 0 bases respectively, with 8 bases between them. This CDR3 contains 15 residues. CDR1 and CDR2 from the germline V gene are MNHNS and SASEGT. On this clone itself: Its antigen is undetermined.

The sort gate was single viable CD3+CD4+CD8-CD45RO+ cells for memory CD4+ T cells. In the original analysis: Out-of-frame sequences were removed, leaving 2 million or so distinct TCRbeta sequences. Here immunoSEQ multiplex PCR was the method, and the copy in TCRdb shows in-frame clones only, minus some. That table supplies the V and J calls and clone size; D and trimming were determined from the DNA. The sample lists 20,000 to 30,000 clones, roughly 76% occurring once. The clonotype was recovered from an adult in good health and CMV-seronegative. V usage is TRBV6-1 and J usage is TRBJ1-5; D unclear. Sequenced material: memory CD4+ T cells from blood. Written as DNA, the CDR3 is TGTGCCAGCAGTGAACCCGGTTATAGCAATCAGCCCCAGCATTTT. Its protein is CASSEPGYSNQPQHF.